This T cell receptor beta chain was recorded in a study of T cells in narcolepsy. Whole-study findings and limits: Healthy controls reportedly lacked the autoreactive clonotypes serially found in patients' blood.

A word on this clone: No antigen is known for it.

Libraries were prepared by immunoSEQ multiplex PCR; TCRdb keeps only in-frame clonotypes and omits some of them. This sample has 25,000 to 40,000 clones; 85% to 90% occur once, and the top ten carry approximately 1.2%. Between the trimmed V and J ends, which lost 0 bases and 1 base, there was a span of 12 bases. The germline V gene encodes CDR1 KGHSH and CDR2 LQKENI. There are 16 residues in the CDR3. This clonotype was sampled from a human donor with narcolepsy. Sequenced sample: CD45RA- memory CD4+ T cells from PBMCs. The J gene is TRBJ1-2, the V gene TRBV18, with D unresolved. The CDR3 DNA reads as TGTGCCAGCTCACCACCCTCGGGGAGGCTTAACTATGGCTACACCTTC. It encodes CASSPPSGRLNYGYTF.